The rows below give T cell receptor beta chains drawn from one sample of a study of blood T cell repertoires in COVID-19. Profiling relied on immunoSEQ multiplex PCR, and the TCRdb table lists in-frame clones only, not all of them. The table shows over 300,000 clones, with 70% to 90% occurring only once. Sequencing was done on a sample of PBMCs or T cells enriched from blood (not recorded which). These receptors were taken from a middle-aged woman who had recovered from COVID-19. CDR3s include the opening cysteine and the closing phenylalanine or tryptophan. A D gene is named only where the DNA matches it firmly. A row's size may be missing; if present it is once, few, many or a size class.

v_gene	abundance	d_gene	j_gene	CDR3nt	CDR3aa
TRBV7-9	-	-	TRBJ1-2	TGTGCCAGCAGCTGGGGGGTGGAGGACTATGGCTACACCTTC	CASSWGVEDYGYTF
TRBV5-6	-	-	TRBJ2-3	TGTGCCAGCAGCTTTCTCACAGATACGCAGTATTTT	CASSFLTDTQYF
TRBV2	-	-	TRBJ2-7	TGTGCCAGCAGTGAAAGCCGATACGAGCAGTACTTC	CASSESRYEQYF
TRBV6-5	-	TRBD1	TRBJ1-2	TGTGCCAGCAAAACTACAGGGGGCGTGTGGGGCTACACCTTC	CASKTTGGVWGYTF
TRBV21-1	-	-	TRBJ2-7	TGTGCCAGCAGCTCTTTTAAACCAGTGACAACCACCTACGAGCAGTACTTC	CASSSFKPVTTTYEQYF
TRBV6-5	-	TRBD1	TRBJ1-2	TGTGCCAGCAGGATCAGGGGGAACTATGGCTACACCTTC	CASRIRGNYGYTF
TRBV15	-	-	TRBJ1-3	TGTGCCACCAGCAGAGACTACTCTGGAAACACCATATATTTT	CATSRDYSGNTIYF
TRBV4-3	-	-	TRBJ2-7	TGCGCCAGCAGCCAAGATGGCAGCCAGGCCTACGAGCAGTACTTC	CASSQDGSQAYEQYF
TRBV6-5	-	TRBD1	TRBJ1-1	TGTGCCAGCAGCGTTACAGGGGGGTTCACTGAAGCTTTCTTT	CASSVTGGFTEAFF
TRBV7-3	-	-	TRBJ1-1	TGTGCCAGCAGCTCTCTACCTGACACTGAAGCTTTCTTT	CASSSLPDTEAFF
TRBV6-5	-	-	TRBJ1-6	TGTGCCAGCAGTTTTACAGTCAATTCACCCCTCCACTTT	CASSFTVNSPLHF
TRBV12-5	-	-	TRBJ2-1	TGTGCTAGTGGTTTGGTACATGGACTGATTTACAATGAGCAGTTCTTC	CASGLVHGLIYNEQFF
TRBV7-9	-	TRBD1	TRBJ2-2	TGTGCCAGCAGCCCGGGACAGGGAACCGGGGAGCTGTTTTTT	CASSPGQGTGELFF
TRBV19	-	TRBD1	TRBJ1-3	TGTGCCAGTAGTCCCGGGACAGGGGAAAGAACCATATATTTT	CASSPGTGERTIYF
TRBV5-1	-	TRBD2	TRBJ2-5	TGCGCCAGCAGGCCCGGGGGGGCGGTCCAAGAGACCCAGTACTTC	CASRPGGAVQETQYF
TRBV6-5	-	-	TRBJ2-5	TGTGCCAGCAGTTACGCGGTGGAGGCCCAGTACTTC	CASSYAVEAQYF
TRBV9	once	-	TRBJ2-1	TGTGCCAGCAGAGGACAGAAGCATGAGCAGTTCTTC	CASRGQKHEQFF
TRBV7-9	-	-	TRBJ1-3	TGTGCCAGCAGCCTCAGCCAGACAGTTGGAAACACCATATATTTT	CASSLSQTVGNTIYF
TRBV27	-	TRBD2	TRBJ2-7	TGTGCCAGCAGTTTCGCCGGGGAGGGCTACGAGCAGTACTTC	CASSFAGEGYEQYF
TRBV11-3	-	TRBD1	TRBJ1-2	TGTGCCAGCAGCTTAGATGGGGACAGTTTTTACTATGGCTACACCTTC	CASSLDGDSFYYGYTF
TRBV11-2	-	TRBD2	TRBJ2-3	TGTGCCAGCAGCCCGCGGGGAGGGCAGGGAGATACGCAGTATTTT	CASSPRGGQGDTQYF
TRBV9	-	-	TRBJ2-2	TGTGCCAGCAGCGTAGAAACTAGCCCCGGGGAGCTGTTTTTT	CASSVETSPGELFF
TRBV3-1/TRBV3-2	-	-	TRBJ2-1	TGTGCCAGCAGCCAAGTGATCGAGGGCGCGTACAATGAGCAGTTCTTC	CASSQVIEGAYNEQFF
TRBV12-3/TRBV12-4	-	TRBD1	TRBJ2-7	TGTGCCAGCAGCCGAGGACAGGTCTACGAGCAGTACTTC	CASSRGQVYEQYF
TRBV24-1	-	TRBD1	TRBJ2-5	TGTGCCACCAGTGTACAGGGGTTAGGAAGGCAAGAGACCCAGTACTTC	CATSVQGLGRQETQYF
TRBV4-2	-	-	TRBJ2-1	TGTGCCAGCAGCCAAGATATGGACAGCCCCTACAATGAGCAGTTCTTC	CASSQDMDSPYNEQFF
TRBV4-2	many	TRBD1	TRBJ2-7	TGTGCCAGCAGCCAAGCTCAGGGGGTTGCAGGAGGGCAGTACTTC	CASSQAQGVAGGQYF
TRBV27	few	TRBD2	TRBJ2-1	TGTGCCAGCAGTTGGCCCGGGACTAGCGGGAGAATGAGTTACAATGAGCAGTTCTTC	CASSWPGTSGRMSYNEQFF
TRBV5-4	few	-	TRBJ1-1	TGTGCCAGCCTCTCCCCCGGCCGGGACTCAAACACTGAAGCTTTCTTT	CASLSPGRDSNTEAFF
TRBV12-3/TRBV12-4	once	-	TRBJ1-6	TGTGCCAGCAGTTTCGGGGAGATGTCACCCCTCCACTTT	CASSFGEMSPLHF
TRBV10-1	-	-	TRBJ2-7	TGCGCCACCTCACCCGGGATCGCCTACGAGCAGTACTTC	CATSPGIAYEQYF
TRBV6-5	-	-	TRBJ1-6	TGTGCCAGCAGCGCAAGCGGGGTCAATTCACCCCTCCACTTT	CASSASGVNSPLHF
TRBV9	-	-	TRBJ2-3	TGTGCCAGCAGCGTAGGGGACTCCGGTTTCCGAAGCACAGATACGCAGTATTTT	CASSVGDSGFRSTDTQYF
TRBV19	-	TRBD2	TRBJ2-1	TGTGCCAGTAGTATCACTAGCGGGAGAAGTTCCTACAATGAGCAGTTCTTC	CASSITSGRSSYNEQFF
TRBV11-3	medium-sized	TRBD1	TRBJ2-1	TGTGCCAGCAGCCCATGGGCGACAGGGGCTAGCCACAATGAGCAGTTCTTC	CASSPWATGASHNEQFF
TRBV30	-	TRBD2	TRBJ2-7	TGTGCTGTCGGCGGGGGCTACGAGCAGTACTTC	CAVGGGYEQYF
TRBV30	-	TRBD2	TRBJ2-7	TGTGCCTGGACCAAGACTAGCGGGGCCTACGAGCAGTACTTC	CAWTKTSGAYEQYF
TRBV28	-	TRBD2	TRBJ2-5	TGTGCCAGCAGTTCCATATCTCGGACTAGATTCATCCAAGAGACCCAGTACTTC	CASSSISRTRFIQETQYF
TRBV20-1	-	TRBD2	TRBJ2-7	TGCAGTGCTAGTACCCCCGGGACTAGCGGGAATCAGTACTTC	CSASTPGTSGNQYF
TRBV28	-	-	TRBJ1-2	TGTGCCAGCAGTTCAACCGGTTACTATGGCTACACCTTC	CASSSTGYYGYTF
TRBV6-4	-	TRBD1	TRBJ2-3	TGTGCCAGCAGTGACTCGCAACAGGGGGCTGGAGATACGCAGTATTTT	CASSDSQQGAGDTQYF
TRBV13	few	TRBD2	TRBJ2-7	TGTGCCTCCTCCTCGCAGCGGGGGGACGAGCAGTACTTC	CASSSQRGDEQYF
TRBV5-1	-	-	TRBJ1-1	TGCGCCAGCAGCTTTGAGGGTGGGTCCCTTGAAGCTTTCTTT	CASSFEGGSLEAFF
TRBV30	few	-	TRBJ2-2	TGTGCCTGGAGTGTCAGAGGGAACACCGGGGAGCTGTTTTTT	CAWSVRGNTGELFF
TRBV7-6	-	TRBD2	TRBJ2-7	TGTGCCAGCAGCTTAAGCGGGGGGGTATCCTACGAGCAGTACTTC	CASSLSGGVSYEQYF
TRBV9	-	TRBD1	TRBJ2-1	TGTGCCAGCAGCAGAGGGACAGGGCCCTTCGGTGAGCAGTTCTTC	CASSRGTGPFGEQFF
TRBV4-3	-	TRBD2	TRBJ2-1	TGCGCCAGCAGCCAAGGTCTAGCGGGATGGGGGAATGAGCAGTTCTTC	CASSQGLAGWGNEQFF
TRBV5-1	-	TRBD1	TRBJ1-4	TGCGCCAGCAGCGCAGGACAGGTCAATGAAAAACTGTTTTTT	CASSAGQVNEKLFF
TRBV18	-	-	TRBJ1-1	TGTGCCAGCTCACGAACCCAGCGGGGTAACACTGAAGCTTTCTTT	CASSRTQRGNTEAFF